Given below is one T cell receptor beta chain in context. Its antigen remains unidentified. Sequence at one end of the junction differs from germline and may be a read error. This entry is derived from a study of tumor-infiltrating lymphocytes in primary liver carcinoma. Study observations and caveats: Whereas tumor region pairs overlapped more, tumor-adjacent and tumor-blood pairs overlapped less.

A primer in the constant region served to generate TCR beta cDNA from 450 to 600 ng of total RNA. Nested multiplex PCR, run for three rounds with slightly modified ARM-PCR, yielded TCR beta libraries. Both of the initial two PCR rounds ran for nine to ten cycles and employed TRBV1-TRBV30 forward primers alongside a C-beta reverse primer. MiXCR, applied by TCRdb to the multiplex PCR reads, yields one record per CDR3 protein. The sample contains roughly 86,000 distinct CDR3 sequences, 68% of which appear only once. Per germline, CDR1 MGHRA and CDR2 YSYEKL. This CDR3 contains 16 residues. Bulk tissue was left unsorted, and RNA and DNA were co-extracted from 20-30 mg of it. By surgical resection, the patients were treated for their primary liver carcinoma.

The source material was tumor-adjacent normal liver tissue. The receptor was derived from a man aged 35 to 55 with primary liver carcinoma and hepatitis B virus infection. This chain joins TRBV4-1 and TRBJ1-2; 8 bases are shared with TRBD1. The CDR3: CASSPDRGLANYGYIF. The CDR3 DNA reads TGCGCCAGCAGCCCAGACAGGGGTTTGGCTAACTATGGCTACATCTTC.